Listed here is a single T cell receptor (beta chain). As handled by the study authors: Amplification of reference gene primers was used by the study to estimate nucleated cell counts. Only in-frame clones appear in the TCRdb table, and some are missing; sequencing was by immunoSEQ multiplex PCR. From that table come the V and J calls and clone size; the DNA was used to work out D and trimming. The sample comprises about 170,000 clones, 82% of which are singletons, and roughly 8.1% rests with the top ten. This sample stems from a study of blood T cell repertoires in COVID-19. Study background: Sample material is recorded as cDNA or gDNA derived from T cells, B-cell-depleted T cells, or PBMCs.

The CDR3 loop spans 14 amino acids. Germline CDR1 SQVTM, CDR2 ANQGSEA. Trimming cost V 1 base and J 6 bases, with 15 bases left between them. The specimen was peripheral blood. The origin of this receptor is a woman aged 70 to 79 with acute or convalescent COVID-19. The chain combines TRBV29-1 with TRBJ1-2, with a tentative D call TRBD1 (5 bases). This CDR3 reads CSVEATVWGDGYTF. CDR3 bases: TGCAGCGTTGAAGCCACCGTCTGGGGGGATGGCTACACCTTC.